This TCR beta chain stems from a study of T cells in narcolepsy. A note on this clone: The antigen is unknown.

Broader study findings: HCRT-specific and TRIB2-specific autoreactive clonotypes appeared among same-patient CSF and blood CD4+ clonotypes.

The germline gives CDR1 MNHEY, CDR2 SMNVEV (reference sequence). The CDR3 spans 15 residues. V lost 4 bases to trimming and J lost 1 base, with 11 bases between them. Produced via immunoSEQ multiplex PCR; TCRdb's table is partial and in-frame only. The sample carries some 30,000 clones, around 83% recorded once. The V gene is TRBV27, the J gene TRBJ1-5, with unresolved D. Sequencing was done on a sample of memory (CD45RA-) CD4+ T cells from blood. The origin of this receptor is a human donor in good health. CDR3 sequence (DNA): TGTGCCAGCAGTTCCCGGGGAGAGAGCAATCAGCCCCAGCATTTT. Its translation is CASSSRGESNQPQHF.